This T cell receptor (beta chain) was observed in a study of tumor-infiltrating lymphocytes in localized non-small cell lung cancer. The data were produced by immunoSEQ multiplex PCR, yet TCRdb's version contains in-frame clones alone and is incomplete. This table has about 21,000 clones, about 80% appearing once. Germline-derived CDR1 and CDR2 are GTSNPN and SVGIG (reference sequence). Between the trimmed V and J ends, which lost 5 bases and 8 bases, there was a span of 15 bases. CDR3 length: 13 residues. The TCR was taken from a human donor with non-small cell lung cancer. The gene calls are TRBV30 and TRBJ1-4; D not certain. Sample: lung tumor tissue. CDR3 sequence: CAWAPELREKLFF. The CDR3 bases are TGTGCCTGGGCCCCGGAGTTACGCGAAAAACTGTTTTTT.